Here is one TCR beta chain with its context. In the authors' methods: Nucleated cell counts were estimated from reference gene primer amplification. Assay: immunoSEQ multiplex PCR; the TCRdb copy retains only in-frame clones and omits some. The DNA was the basis for D and trimming; V, J and clone size are from that table. The data contain over 200,000 clones, around 90% of them singletons. These data belong to a study of blood T cell repertoires in COVID-19. Study background: Donors in the United States, Italy and Spain gave samples during acute or convalescent COVID-19. T cells, B-cell-depleted T cells, or PBMCs provided the cDNA or gDNA that served as material.

V dropped 5 bases and J dropped 6 bases, with 20 bases sitting between them. The CDR3 totals 16 residues. Germline CDR1 KGHDR, CDR2 SFDVKD. This sequence was found in a woman aged 25 to 39 with acute or convalescent COVID-19. The sample comprised peripheral blood. This chain links TRBV24-1 with TRBJ2-3, with D possibly TRBD2 on 6 matching bases. CDR3 sequence (DNA): TGTGCCACCAGTGCTATAAGGGCAGCCGGAGGGGATACGCAGTATTTT. It is translated as CATSAIRAAGGDTQYF.